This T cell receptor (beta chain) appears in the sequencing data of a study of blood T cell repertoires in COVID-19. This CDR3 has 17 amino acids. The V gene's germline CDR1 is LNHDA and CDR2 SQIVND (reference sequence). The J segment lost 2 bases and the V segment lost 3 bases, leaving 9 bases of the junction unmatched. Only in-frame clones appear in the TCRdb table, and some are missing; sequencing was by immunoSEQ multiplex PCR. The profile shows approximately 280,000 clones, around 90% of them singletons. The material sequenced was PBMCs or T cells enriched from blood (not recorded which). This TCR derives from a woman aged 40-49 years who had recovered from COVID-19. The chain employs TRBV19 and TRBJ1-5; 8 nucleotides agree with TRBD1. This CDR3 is CASSIPPTGGGNQPQHF. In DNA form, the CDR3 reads TGTGCCAGTAGTATTCCCCCTACAGGGGGAGGCAATCAGCCCCAGCATTTT.